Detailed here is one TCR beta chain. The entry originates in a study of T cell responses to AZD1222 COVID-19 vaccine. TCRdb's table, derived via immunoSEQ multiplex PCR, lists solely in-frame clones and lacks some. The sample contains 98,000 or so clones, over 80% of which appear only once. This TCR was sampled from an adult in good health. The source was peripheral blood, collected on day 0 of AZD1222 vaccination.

The CDR3 sequence: CATTVLQGGHEQYF. CDR3 DNA sequence: TGTGCCACCACCGTCCTACAGGGGGGACACGAGCAGTACTTC. The chain couples TRBV24-1 to TRBJ2-7; 8 bases agree with TRBD1. The germline CDR1 and CDR2 sequences are KGHDR and SFDVKD. V was pared by 8 bases and J by 5 bases, with 10 bases of the junction left unmatched. The CDR3 is made up of 14 amino acids.